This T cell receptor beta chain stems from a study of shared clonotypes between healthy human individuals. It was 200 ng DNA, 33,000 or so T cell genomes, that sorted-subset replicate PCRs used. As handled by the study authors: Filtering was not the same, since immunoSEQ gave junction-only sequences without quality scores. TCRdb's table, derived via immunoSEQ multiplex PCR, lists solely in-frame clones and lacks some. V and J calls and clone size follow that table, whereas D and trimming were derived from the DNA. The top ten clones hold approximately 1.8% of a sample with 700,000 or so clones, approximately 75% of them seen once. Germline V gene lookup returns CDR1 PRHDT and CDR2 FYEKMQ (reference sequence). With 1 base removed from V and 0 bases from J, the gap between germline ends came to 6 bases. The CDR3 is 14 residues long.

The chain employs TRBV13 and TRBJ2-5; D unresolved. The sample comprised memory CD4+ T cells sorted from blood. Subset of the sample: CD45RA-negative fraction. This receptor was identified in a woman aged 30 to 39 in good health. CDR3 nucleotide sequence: TGTGCCAGCAGCTTAGCACGTAACCAAGAGACCCAGTACTTC. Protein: CASSLARNQETQYF.